These 15 T cell receptor beta chains came from one sample sequenced in a study of spatial heterogeneity in lung cancer. Noted time point: sample taken at primary tumor resection. Sequencing was performed on whole RNA extracted from tumor and nontumor lung tissue, or from frozen PBMC, and the material was left unsorted. TCRdb reanalysed the 5' RACE reads using MiXCR and keeps one entry per CDR3 protein. The sample holds around 1,200 distinct CDR3 sequences, less than 15% seen once. The sequences come from normal lung tissue next to the tumor, collected at surgery. These TCRs come from a male donor with early-stage non-small cell lung cancer.

Judged by abundance, this clonotype is large. This rearrangement joins TRBV6-2 or TRBV6-3 to TRBJ1-5, with TRBD1 matching 8 bases. Germline CDR1 MNHEY, CDR2 SVGEGT. The CDR3 extends over 15 amino acids. The V and J ends lost 6 bases and 3 bases, in that order; junction bases with no gene match: 7. DNA of the CDR3: TGTGCCAGCAGAAAGGGACAGGACCCCAATCAGCCCCAGCATTTT. Translated, it gives CASRKGQDPNQPQHF.

In its sample, this clonotype ranks as medium-sized. J is TRBJ2-7 and V is TRBV7-2; TRBD2 matches 7 bases. V was pared by 4 bases and J by 2 bases, with 5 bases of the junction left unmatched. The germline gives CDR1 SGHTA, CDR2 FQGNSA. The CDR3 sequence is 14 residues long. The CDR3 loop reads CASSSGLVPYEQYF. The CDR3 DNA sequence: TGTGCCAGCAGCTCCGGACTAGTCCCCTACGAGCAGTACTTC. The full variable domain, rest sourced from reference TRBV7-2 and TRBJ2-7, is GAGVSQSPSNKVTEKGKDVELRCDPISGHTALYWYRQSLGQGLEFLIYFQGNSAPDKSGLPSDRFSAERTGGSVSTLTIQRTQQEDSAVYLCASSSGLVPYEQYFGPGTRLTVT.

This clonotype is termed medium-sized (0.01 to 0.1%). This chain links TRBV29-1 with TRBJ2-5; 9 bases are shared with TRBD2. This CDR3 is 15 amino acids long. Germline V gene lookup returns CDR1 SQVTM and CDR2 ANQGSEA. Trimming removed 2 bases from V and 2 bases from J; junction bases left unmatched: 6. The CDR3 DNA is TGCAGCGTTGAAAGGGGTAGCGGGGGACAAGAGACCCAGTACTTC. Protein product: CSVERGSGGQETQYF.

This clonotype came up a few times. J is TRBJ2-3 and V is TRBV27, with 9 bases that match TRBD2. Per the germline V gene, CDR1 is MNHEY and CDR2 is SMNVEV (reference sequence). The trim removed 5 bases at V and 4 bases at J, leaving 16 bases unmatched. The CDR3 has 18 amino acids. The CDR3 loop reads CASSKAPLAGRVADTQYF. The CDR3 DNA reads TGTGCCAGCAGTAAAGCCCCTCTAGCGGGGAGAGTCGCAGATACGCAGTATTTT.

The chain recombines TRBV12-3 or TRBV12-4 with TRBJ1-3; 7 positions agree with TRBD1. J lost 5 bases, V lost 5 bases, and 9 bases had no gene match. The CDR3 is 15 amino acids. The CDR3 loop is CASSLQTGIRNTIYF. DNA of the CDR3: TGTGCCAGCAGTCTCCAGACAGGGATACGAAACACCATATATTTT.

Judged by abundance, this clonotype is large. Here the CDR3 DNA reads TGTGCCAGCAGCACCGGACAGGGAGAAGGGGCCAACGTCCTGACTTTC. Residues: CASSTGQGEGANVLTF. The chain combines TRBV7-9 with TRBJ2-6; 8 nucleotides agree with TRBD1. After removal of 5 bases from V and 4 bases from J, the junction contained 7 bases not matched to a gene. The CDR3 consists of 16 residues. Germline-derived CDR1 and CDR2 are SEHNR and FQNEAQ (reference sequence).

By share, this clonotype counts as large. The rearrangement uses TRBV9 and TRBJ2-1, with TRBD2 matching over 7 bases. After removal of 0 bases from V and 4 bases from J, the junction contained 7 bases not matched to a gene. The CDR3 totals 16 residues. Per germline, CDR1 SGDLS and CDR2 YYNGEE. CDR3 sequence (DNA): TGTGCCAGCAGCGTAGCAGGCCGCGGGGGATACAATGAGCAGTTCTTC. Its translation: CASSVAGRGGYNEQFF. Using reference TRBV9 and TRBJ2-1 for the parts outside the CDR3, the full variable domain is DSGVTQTPKHLITATGQRVTLRCSPRSGDLSVYWYQQSLDQGLQFLIQYYNGEERAKGNILERFSAQQFPDLHSELNLSSLELGDSALYFCASSVAGRGGYNEQFFGPGTRLTVL.

This clonotype was seen ten or more times. The chain uses TRBV12-3 or TRBV12-4 and TRBJ2-7; 9 nucleotides match TRBD2. This CDR3 spans 14 amino acids. J was trimmed by 6 bases and V by 1 base; bases with no gene match: 4. The CDR3 loop is CASSLDAGGSEQYV. The CDR3 DNA is TGTGCCAGCAGTTTAGACGCGGGGGGGTCCGAGCAGTACGTC.

This clonotype was picked up many times. The rearrangement links TRBV29-1 to TRBJ1-1; TRBD1 is a possible D gene (5 bases). Trimming cost V 6 bases and J 0 bases, with 14 bases left between them. The V gene's germline CDR1 is SQVTM and CDR2 ANQGSEA. The CDR3 covers 14 residues. CDR3: CSVDPTGLNTEAFF. The CDR3 DNA reads as TGCAGCGTCGACCCAACGGGGCTGAACACTGAAGCTTTCTTT.

This clonotype qualifies as medium-sized. As DNA, the CDR3 is TGCAGTGCTAGAGATAGGGCAGTGCAAGAGACCCAGTACTTC. This sequence encodes CSARDRAVQETQYF. The chain couples TRBV20-1 to TRBJ2-5; D gene uncertain. Germline V gene data show CDR1 as DFQATT and CDR2 as SNEGSKA (reference sequence). The CDR3 contains 14 residues. Trimming took 0 bases from V and 2 from J, leaving 10 bases between them.

Relative to its sample, this clonotype is large. The chain uses TRBV19 and TRBJ2-3; the D is unclear. The CDR3 runs 11 residues. Trimming cost V 9 bases and J 5 bases, with 9 bases left between them. CDR1 LNHDA and CDR2 SQIVND come from the germline V gene (reference sequence). CDR3 sequence reads: CASTSRDTQYF. As DNA, the CDR3 is TGTGCCAGCACCTCGCGAGATACGCAGTATTTT. The full variable domain, with the rest looked up from reference TRBV19 and TRBJ2-3, is DGGITQSPKYLFRKEGQNVTLSCEQNLNHDAMYWYRQDPGQGLRLIYYSQIVNDFQKGDIAEGYSVSREKKESFPLTVTSAQKNPTAFYLCASTSRDTQYFGPGTRLTVL.

This clonotype is labeled as large. The chain employs TRBV11-2 and TRBJ1-2; no definite D call. V shed 0 bases and J shed 8 bases, with 10 bases lying between them. This CDR3 has 13 amino acids. Germline-derived CDR1 and CDR2 are SGHAT and FQNNGV. CDR3 coding DNA: TGTGCCAGCAGCTTAGATCCGAGCGGGGGCTACACCTTC. Translating it yields CASSLDPSGGYTF.

This clonotype qualifies as large (0.1 to 1%). V and J are TRBV20-1 and TRBJ1-3, with 9 bases fitting TRBD1. The CDR3 is 16 residues long. Germline V gene sequence: CDR1 DFQATT, CDR2 SNEGSKA (reference sequence). After removal of 6 bases from V and 2 bases from J, the junction contained 11 bases not matched to a gene. DNA of the CDR3: TGCAGTGCCTCTAACCGACAGGGGGAAGCTGGAAACACCATATATTTT. Translating it yields CSASNRQGEAGNTIYF.

The sample holds many counts of this clonotype. The chain combines TRBV7-2 with TRBJ1-1; no definite D call. The CDR3 spans 13 residues. The germline V and J ends were trimmed by 4 bases and 0 bases, with 6 bases remaining between them. CDR1 is SGHTA and CDR2 is FQGNSA in the germline V gene. The chain's CDR3 is CASSSFLNTEAFF. In nucleotides, the CDR3 is TGTGCCAGCAGCTCCTTCTTGAACACTGAAGCTTTCTTT. Complete variable domain (other parts from reference TRBV7-2 and TRBJ1-1): GAGVSQSPSNKVTEKGKDVELRCDPISGHTALYWYRQSLGQGLEFLIYFQGNSAPDKSGLPSDRFSAERTGGSVSTLTIQRTQQEDSAVYLCASSSFLNTEAFFGQGTRLTVV.

This clonotype is medium-sized. The V call is TRBV29-1, the J call TRBJ2-7; 8 bases align to TRBD2. This CDR3 is 12 amino acids long. Germline V lookup: CDR1 SQVTM, CDR2 ANQGSEA. Trimming cost V 7 bases and J 2 bases; bases outside gene matches: 4. CDR3 amino acids: CSDGRGAYEQYV. The CDR3 region has the DNA TGCAGCGACGGGAGGGGGGCCTACGAGCAGTACGTC.